Reported below is one TCR beta chain. Both TRBC1 and TRBC2 were covered by a beta constant-region primer of two equimolar oligonucleotides. TCRdb re-called the UMI-ligation and nested PCR reads with MiXCR, one entry per CDR3 protein. The sample carries approximately 89,000 distinct CDR3 sequences, 6% to 7.5% recorded once. The CDR3 sequence is 18 residues long. V lost 3 bases to trimming and J lost 4 bases; unmatched junction nucleotides: 9. The data stem from a study of naive and memory T cell subsets. The sample comprised central memory CD4+ T cells from blood. J is TRBJ2-1 and V is TRBV12-3 or TRBV12-4; 13 bases map to TRBD2. The origin of this receptor is a human donor in good health. CDR3 nucleotide sequence: TGTGCCAGCAGTTTGGGAAGCGGGACTAGCGGGATGTACAATGAGCAGTTCTTC. Its translation: CASSLGSGTSGMYNEQFF.